This TCR beta chain was obtained from a study of blood T cell repertoires in COVID-19. The overall study: Sites in the United States, Italy and Spain provided acute and convalescent COVID-19 samples. Nucleic acid was either cDNA or gDNA, and it came from T cells, B-cell-depleted T cells, or PBMCs.

This clone was counted only a few times. Patients of the Seattle cohort, enrolled during active infection, were followed longitudinally. Per the original methods: By means of reference gene primer amplification, nucleated cell counts were estimated. Sequencing was performed with immunoSEQ multiplex PCR; in TCRdb, only in-frame clones are kept and a portion is missing. V, J and clone size are those of that table, while D and trimming were read from the DNA. In the table there are around 290,000 clones, approximately 89% of which are singletons. Germline V lookup: CDR1 KGHSH, CDR2 LQKENI. V dropped 6 bases and J dropped 8; count of bases not matched to a gene: 6. The CDR3 covers 13 residues.

The sequenced material came from peripheral blood. V usage is TRBV18 and J usage is TRBJ1-4; TRBD1 matches 7 bases. The sequence was collected from a woman aged 25-40 years with COVID-19, enrolled during active disease. The CDR3 DNA reads as TGTGCCAGCTCTAGAGGACAGGAGGAAAAACTGTTTTTT. Encoded protein: CASSRGQEEKLFF. Drawing the rest from reference TRBV18 and TRBJ1-4, the complete variable domain is NAGVMQNPRHLVRRRGQEARLRCSPMKGHSHVYWYRQLPEEGLKFMVYLQKENIIDESGMPKERFSAEFPKEGPSILRIQQVVRGDSAAYFCASSRGQEEKLFFGSGTQLSVL.